This TCR beta chain was sequenced during a study of blood T cells in healthy people across ages. Together with a sample-barcoded 5' primer, a J-beta primer mix was included in a second PCR lasting about 6 to 11 cycles. Every cDNA molecule bore a tag from a template-switch adaptor containing 12 random nucleotides. TCRdb reanalysed the 5' RACE reads using MiXCR and keeps one entry per CDR3 protein. The sample holds around 970,000 distinct CDR3 sequences, roughly 51% seen once. This CDR3 has 12 amino acids. The germline CDR1 and CDR2 sequences are SGHTA and FQGNSA. The TCR originated in a woman aged 55-75 years in good health. The rearrangement links TRBV7-2 to TRBJ2-4; D is uncertain. The J call may be incorrect, as the DNA end agrees better with TRBJ2-7. Sequenced input: blood. The CDR3 sequence: CASSTNSYEQYF. Here the CDR3 DNA reads TGTGCCAGCAGCACAAACAGCTACGAGCAGTACTTC.